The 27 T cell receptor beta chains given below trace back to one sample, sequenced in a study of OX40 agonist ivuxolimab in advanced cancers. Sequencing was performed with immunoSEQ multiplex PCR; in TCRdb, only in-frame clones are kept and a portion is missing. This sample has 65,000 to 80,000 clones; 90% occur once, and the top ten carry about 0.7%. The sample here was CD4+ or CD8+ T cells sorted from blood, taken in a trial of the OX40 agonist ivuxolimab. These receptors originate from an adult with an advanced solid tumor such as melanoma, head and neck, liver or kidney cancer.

Here the CDR3 reads CASSLSADRTNTDTQYF. As DNA, the CDR3 is TGTGCCAGCAGTTTATCCGCGGACCGCACAAACACAGATACGCAGTATTTT. This chain joins TRBV27 and TRBJ2-3; D is uncertain. The germline V gene has CDR1 MNHEY and CDR2 SMNVEV (reference sequence). Trimming took off 0 bases at V and 2 bases at J, with 15 bases between the two ends. The CDR3 loop spans 17 amino acids.

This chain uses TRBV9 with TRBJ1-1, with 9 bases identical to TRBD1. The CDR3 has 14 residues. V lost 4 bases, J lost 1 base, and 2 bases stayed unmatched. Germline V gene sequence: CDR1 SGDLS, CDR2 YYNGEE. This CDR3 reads CASSKGQGNTEAFF. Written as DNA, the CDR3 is TGTGCCAGCAGCAAGGGACAGGGGAACACTGAAGCTTTCTTT.

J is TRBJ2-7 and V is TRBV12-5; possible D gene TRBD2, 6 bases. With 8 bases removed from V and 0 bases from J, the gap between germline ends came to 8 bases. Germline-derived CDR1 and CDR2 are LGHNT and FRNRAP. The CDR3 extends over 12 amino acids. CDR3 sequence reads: CASRGNSYEQYF. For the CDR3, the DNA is TGTGCTAGTCGGGGGAACTCCTACGAGCAGTACTTC.

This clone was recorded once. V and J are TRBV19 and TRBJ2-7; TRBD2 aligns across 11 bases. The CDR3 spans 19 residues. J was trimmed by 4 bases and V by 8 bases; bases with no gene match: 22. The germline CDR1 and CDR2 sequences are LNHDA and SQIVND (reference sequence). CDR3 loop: CASSERTSGPTSLAYEQYF. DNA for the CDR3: TGTGCCAGTTCAGAACGGACTAGCGGGCCGACCTCTCTTGCTTACGAGCAGTACTTC.

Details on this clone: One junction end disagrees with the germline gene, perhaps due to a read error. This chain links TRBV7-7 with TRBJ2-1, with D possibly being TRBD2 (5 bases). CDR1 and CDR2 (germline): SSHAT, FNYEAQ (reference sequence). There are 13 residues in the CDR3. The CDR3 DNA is TGTGCTAGCAGCTCGATACTAGGCCATGAGCAGTTCTTC. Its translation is CASSSILGHEQFF.

The CDR3 bases are TGTGCCAGCAGCTTAGAAGAGCGGGAGATGTACAATGAGCAGTTCTTC. It encodes CASSLEEREMYNEQFF. The chain has TRBV7-2 and TRBJ2-1, with 8 nucleotides matching TRBD2. Unmatched junction bases numbered 6, after V lost 1 base and J lost 4 bases. The germline V gene encodes CDR1 SGHTA and CDR2 FQGNSA. This CDR3 is 16 amino acids long.

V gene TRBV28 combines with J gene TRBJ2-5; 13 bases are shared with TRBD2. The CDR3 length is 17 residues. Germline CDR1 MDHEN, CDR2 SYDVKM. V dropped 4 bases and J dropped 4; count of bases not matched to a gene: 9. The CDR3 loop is CASSSMTSGRITETQYF. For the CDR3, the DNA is TGTGCCAGCAGTTCCATGACTAGCGGGAGGATCACAGAGACCCAGTACTTC.

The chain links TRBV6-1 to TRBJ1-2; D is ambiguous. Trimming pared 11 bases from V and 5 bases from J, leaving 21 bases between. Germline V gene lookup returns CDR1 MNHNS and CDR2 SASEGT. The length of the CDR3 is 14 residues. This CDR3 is CACMREQAAYGYTF. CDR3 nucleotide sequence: TGTGCCTGCATGCGAGAGCAGGCTGCTTATGGCTACACCTTC.

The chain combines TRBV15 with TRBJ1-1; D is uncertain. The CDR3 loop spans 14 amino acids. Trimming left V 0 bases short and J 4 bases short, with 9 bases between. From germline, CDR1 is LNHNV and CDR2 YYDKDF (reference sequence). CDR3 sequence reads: CATSRDLVRTEAFF. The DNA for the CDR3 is TGTGCCACCAGCAGAGATTTAGTTCGCACTGAAGCTTTCTTT.

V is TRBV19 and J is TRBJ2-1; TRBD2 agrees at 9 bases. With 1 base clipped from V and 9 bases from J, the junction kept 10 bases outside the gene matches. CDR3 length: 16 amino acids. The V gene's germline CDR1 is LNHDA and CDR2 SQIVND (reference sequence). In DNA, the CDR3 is TGTGCCAGTAGTATAGGGGTGGCTAGCGGGAACGGTGAGCAGTTCTTC. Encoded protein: CASSIGVASGNGEQFF. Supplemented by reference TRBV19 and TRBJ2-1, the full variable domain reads DGGITQSPKYLFRKEGQNVTLSCEQNLNHDAMYWYRQDPGQGLRLIYYSQIVNDFQKGDIAEGYSVSREKKESFPLTVTSAQKNPTAFYLCASSIGVASGNGEQFFGPGTRLTVL.

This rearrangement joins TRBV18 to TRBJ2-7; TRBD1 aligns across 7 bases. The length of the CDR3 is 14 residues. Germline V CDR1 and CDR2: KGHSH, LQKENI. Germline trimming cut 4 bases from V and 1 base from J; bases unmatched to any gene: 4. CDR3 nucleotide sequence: TGTGCCAGCTCACTTGGACAGGTATCCTACGAGCAGTACTTC. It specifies CASSLGQVSYEQYF.

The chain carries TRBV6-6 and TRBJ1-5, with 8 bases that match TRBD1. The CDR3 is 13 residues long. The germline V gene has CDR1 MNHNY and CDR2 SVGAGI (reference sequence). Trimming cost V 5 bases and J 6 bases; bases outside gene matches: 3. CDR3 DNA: TGTGCCAGCAGTCGACAGGGGACTCAGCCCCAGCATTTT. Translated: CASSRQGTQPQHF.

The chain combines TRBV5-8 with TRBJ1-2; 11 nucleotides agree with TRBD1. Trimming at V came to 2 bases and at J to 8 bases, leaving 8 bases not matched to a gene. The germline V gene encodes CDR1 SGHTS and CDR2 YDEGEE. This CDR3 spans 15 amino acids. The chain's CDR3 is CASSFLGDRGNGYTF. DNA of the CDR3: TGTGCCAGCAGCTTCCTCGGGGACAGGGGGAACGGCTACACCTTC. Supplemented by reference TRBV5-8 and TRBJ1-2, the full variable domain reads EAGVTQSPTHLIKTRGQQATLRCSPISGHTSVYWYQQALGLGLQFLLWYDEGEERNRGNFPPRFSGRQFPNYSSELNVNALELEDSALYLCASSFLGDRGNGYTFGSGTRLTVV.

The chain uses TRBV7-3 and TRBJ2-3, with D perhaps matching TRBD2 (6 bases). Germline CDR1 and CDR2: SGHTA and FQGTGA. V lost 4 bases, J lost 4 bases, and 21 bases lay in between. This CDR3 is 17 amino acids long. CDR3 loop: CASSWRPGRELSDTQYF. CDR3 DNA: TGTGCCAGCAGCTGGAGGCCGGGACGGGAGCTATCAGATACGCAGTATTTT.

Here the CDR3 reads CASSLGGLAGGSSGELFF. DNA of the CDR3: TGTGCCAGCAGCTTAGGTGGACTAGCGGGAGGGTCGTCCGGGGAGCTGTTTTTT. This chain links TRBV11-3 with TRBJ2-2; TRBD2 matches at 15 bases. The length of the CDR3 is 18 residues. Germline CDR1 is SGHNT and CDR2 is YENEEA. The V gene end was trimmed by 1 base and the J gene end by 6 bases; junction bases not matched to a gene: 6.

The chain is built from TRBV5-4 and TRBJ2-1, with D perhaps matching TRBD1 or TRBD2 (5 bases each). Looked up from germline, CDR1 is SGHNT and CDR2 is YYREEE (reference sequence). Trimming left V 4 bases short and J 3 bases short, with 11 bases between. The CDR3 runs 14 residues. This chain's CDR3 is CASSERDGYNEQFF. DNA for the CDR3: TGTGCCAGCAGCGAACGGGACGGCTACAATGAGCAGTTCTTC.

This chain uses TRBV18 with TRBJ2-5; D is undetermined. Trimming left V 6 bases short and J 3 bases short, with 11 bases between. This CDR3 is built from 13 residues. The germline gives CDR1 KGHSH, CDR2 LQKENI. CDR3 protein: CASSPAGKETQYF. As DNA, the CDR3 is TGTGCCAGCTCCCCCGCCGGTAAAGAGACCCAGTACTTC. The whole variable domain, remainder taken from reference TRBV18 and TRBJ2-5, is NAGVMQNPRHLVRRRGQEARLRCSPMKGHSHVYWYRQLPEEGLKFMVYLQKENIIDESGMPKERFSAEFPKEGPSILRIQQVVRGDSAAYFCASSPAGKETQYFGPGTRLLVL.

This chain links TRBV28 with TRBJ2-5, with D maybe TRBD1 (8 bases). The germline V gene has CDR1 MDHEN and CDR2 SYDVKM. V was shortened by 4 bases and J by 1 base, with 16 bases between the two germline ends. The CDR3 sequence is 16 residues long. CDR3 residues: CASSSDRGGFQETQYF. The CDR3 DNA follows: TGTGCCAGCAGTTCCGACAGGGGAGGGTTCCAAGAGACCCAGTACTTC.

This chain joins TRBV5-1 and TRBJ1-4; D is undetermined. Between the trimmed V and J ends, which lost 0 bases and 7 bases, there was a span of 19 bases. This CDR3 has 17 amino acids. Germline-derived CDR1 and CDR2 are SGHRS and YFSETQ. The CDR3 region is CASSLGGSWSWAEKLFF. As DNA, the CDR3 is TGCGCCAGCAGCTTGGGAGGTTCGTGGTCGTGGGCTGAAAAACTGTTTTTT.

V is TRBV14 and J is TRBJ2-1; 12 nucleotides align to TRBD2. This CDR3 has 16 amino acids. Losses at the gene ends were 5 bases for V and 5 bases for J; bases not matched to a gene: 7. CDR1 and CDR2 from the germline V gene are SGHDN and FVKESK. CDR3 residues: CASSKTSGSIHNEQFF. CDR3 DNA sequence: TGTGCCAGCAGCAAGACTAGCGGGAGTATTCACAATGAGCAGTTCTTC.

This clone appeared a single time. For the CDR3, the DNA is TGCGCCAGCAGCTTGAGCGGGAGCACAGATACGCAGTATTTT. It specifies CASSLSGSTDTQYF. J is TRBJ2-3 and V is TRBV5-1, with D possibly matching TRBD2 (6 bases). The V gene's germline CDR1 is SGHRS and CDR2 YFSETQ. V lost 1 base and J 0 bases, leaving 6 bases between the germline ends. The CDR3 runs to 14 residues.

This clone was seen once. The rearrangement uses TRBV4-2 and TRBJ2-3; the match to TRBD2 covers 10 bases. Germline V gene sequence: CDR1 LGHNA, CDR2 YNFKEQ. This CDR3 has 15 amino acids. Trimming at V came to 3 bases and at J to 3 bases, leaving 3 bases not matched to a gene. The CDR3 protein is CASSQLAGGTDTQYF. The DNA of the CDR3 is TGTGCCAGCAGCCAGTTAGCGGGAGGTACAGATACGCAGTATTTT.

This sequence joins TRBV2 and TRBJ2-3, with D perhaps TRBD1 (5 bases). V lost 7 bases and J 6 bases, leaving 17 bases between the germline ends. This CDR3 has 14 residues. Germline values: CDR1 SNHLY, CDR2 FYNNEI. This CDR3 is CASNPRQGRDTQYF. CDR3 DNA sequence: TGTGCCAGCAATCCGCGGCAGGGCCGGGATACGCAGTATTTT.

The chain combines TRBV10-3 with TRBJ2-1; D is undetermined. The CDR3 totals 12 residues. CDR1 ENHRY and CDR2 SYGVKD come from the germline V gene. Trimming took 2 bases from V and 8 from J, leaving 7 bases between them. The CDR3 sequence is CAISEMVYEQFF. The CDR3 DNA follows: TGTGCCATCAGTGAGATGGTATATGAGCAGTTCTTC.

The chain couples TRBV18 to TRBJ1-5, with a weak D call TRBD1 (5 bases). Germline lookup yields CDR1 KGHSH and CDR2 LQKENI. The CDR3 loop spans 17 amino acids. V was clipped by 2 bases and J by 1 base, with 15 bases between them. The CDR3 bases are TGTGCCAGCTCACCAGAGGGACGGGCTCGGAGCAATCAGCCCCAGCATTTT. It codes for CASSPEGRARSNQPQHF.

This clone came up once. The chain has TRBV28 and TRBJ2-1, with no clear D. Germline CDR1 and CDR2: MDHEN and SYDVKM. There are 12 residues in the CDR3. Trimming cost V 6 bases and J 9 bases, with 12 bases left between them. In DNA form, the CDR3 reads TGTGCCAGCAGCCGGCCCTGGGGTGAGCAGTTCTTC. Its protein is CASSRPWGEQFF.

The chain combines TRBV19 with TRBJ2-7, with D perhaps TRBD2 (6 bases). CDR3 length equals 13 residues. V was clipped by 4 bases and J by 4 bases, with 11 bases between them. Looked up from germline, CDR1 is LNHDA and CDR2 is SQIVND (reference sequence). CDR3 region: CASSRVADYEQYF. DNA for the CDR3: TGTGCCAGTAGTAGGGTAGCGGATTACGAGCAGTACTTC.